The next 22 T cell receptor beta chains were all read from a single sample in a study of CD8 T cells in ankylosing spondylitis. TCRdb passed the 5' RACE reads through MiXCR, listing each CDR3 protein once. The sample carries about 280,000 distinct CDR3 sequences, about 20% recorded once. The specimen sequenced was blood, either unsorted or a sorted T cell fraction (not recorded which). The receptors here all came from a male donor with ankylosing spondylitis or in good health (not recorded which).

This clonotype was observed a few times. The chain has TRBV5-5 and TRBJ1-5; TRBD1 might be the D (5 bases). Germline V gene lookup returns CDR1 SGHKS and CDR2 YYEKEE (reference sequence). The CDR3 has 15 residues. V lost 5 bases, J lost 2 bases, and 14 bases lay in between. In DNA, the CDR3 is TGTGCCAGCAGTTCGTTTTCGGGGGGCAATCAGCCCCAGCATTTT. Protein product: CASSSFSGGNQPQHF.

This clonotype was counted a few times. As DNA, the CDR3 is TGTGCCAGCAGCCTCCTTTTTCTAGCGGACAATGAGCAGTTCTTC. Translating gives CASSLLFLADNEQFF. The V gene is TRBV7-2, the J gene TRBJ2-1; 7 bases line up with TRBD2. With 5 bases clipped from V and 5 bases from J, the junction kept 9 bases outside the gene matches. The CDR3 has 15 residues. CDR1 is SGHTA and CDR2 is FQGNSA in the germline V gene.

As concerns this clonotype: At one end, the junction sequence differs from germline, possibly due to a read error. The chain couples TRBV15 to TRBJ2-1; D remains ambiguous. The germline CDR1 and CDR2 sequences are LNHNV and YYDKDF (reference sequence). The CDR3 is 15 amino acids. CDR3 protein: CATTRDGSSYNEQFF. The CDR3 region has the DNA TGTGCCACCACCAGAGACGGATCCTCCTACAATGAGCAGTTCTTC.

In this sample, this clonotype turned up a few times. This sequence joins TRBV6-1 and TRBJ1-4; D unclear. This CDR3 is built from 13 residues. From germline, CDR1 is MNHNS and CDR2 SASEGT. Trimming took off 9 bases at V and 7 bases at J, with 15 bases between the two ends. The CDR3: CASTWLGVEKLFF. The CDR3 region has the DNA TGTGCCAGTACCTGGTTAGGTGTTGAAAAACTGTTTTTT.

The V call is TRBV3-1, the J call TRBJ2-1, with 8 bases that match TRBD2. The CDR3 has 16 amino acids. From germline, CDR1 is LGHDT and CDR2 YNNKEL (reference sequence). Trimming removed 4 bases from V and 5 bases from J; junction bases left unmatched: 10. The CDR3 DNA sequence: TGTGCCAGCAGCCCGAGGCCCGGGGGGGGTAACAATGAGCAGTTCTTC. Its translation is CASSPRPGGGNNEQFF.

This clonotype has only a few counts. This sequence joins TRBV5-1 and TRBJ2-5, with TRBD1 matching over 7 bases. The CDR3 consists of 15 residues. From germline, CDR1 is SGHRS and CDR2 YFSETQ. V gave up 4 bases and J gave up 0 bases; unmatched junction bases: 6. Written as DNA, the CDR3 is TGCGCCAGCAGCATACCGGGACAGTACCAAGAGACCCAGTACTTC. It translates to CASSIPGQYQETQYF. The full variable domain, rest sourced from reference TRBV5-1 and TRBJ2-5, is KAGVTQTPRYLIKTRGQQVTLSCSPISGHRSVSWYQQTPGQGLQFLFEYFSETQRNKGNFPGRFSGRQFSNSRSEMNVSTLELGDSALYLCASSIPGQYQETQYFGPGTRLLVL.

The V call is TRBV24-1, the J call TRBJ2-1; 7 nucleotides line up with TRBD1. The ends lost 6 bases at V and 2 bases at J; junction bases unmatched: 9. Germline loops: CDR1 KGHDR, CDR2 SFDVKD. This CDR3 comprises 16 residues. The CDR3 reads CATSPSHGTAYNEQFF. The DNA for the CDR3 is TGTGCCACCAGTCCTTCCCACGGGACAGCCTACAATGAGCAGTTCTTC.

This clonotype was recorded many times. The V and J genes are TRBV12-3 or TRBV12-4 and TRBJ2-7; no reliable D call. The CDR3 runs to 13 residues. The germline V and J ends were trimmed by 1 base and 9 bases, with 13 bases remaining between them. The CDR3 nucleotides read TGTGCCAGCAGTTTAGGTTTCAGGAAAGGGCAGTACGTC. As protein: CASSLGFRKGQYV.

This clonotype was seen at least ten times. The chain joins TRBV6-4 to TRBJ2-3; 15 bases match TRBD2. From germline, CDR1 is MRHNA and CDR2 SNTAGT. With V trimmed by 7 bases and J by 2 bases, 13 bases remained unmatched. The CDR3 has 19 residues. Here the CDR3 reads CASNSEEGLAGGHTDTQYF. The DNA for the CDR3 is TGTGCCAGCAACTCCGAGGAGGGACTAGCGGGAGGACACACAGATACGCAGTATTTT.

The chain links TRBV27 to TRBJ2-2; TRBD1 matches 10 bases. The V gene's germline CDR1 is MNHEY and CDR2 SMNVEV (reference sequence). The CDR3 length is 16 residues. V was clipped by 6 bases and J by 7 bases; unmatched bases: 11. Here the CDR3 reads CASRTGGSVLIGELFF. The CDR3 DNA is TGTGCCAGCAGGACAGGGGGCTCGGTTCTTATCGGGGAGCTGTTTTTT.

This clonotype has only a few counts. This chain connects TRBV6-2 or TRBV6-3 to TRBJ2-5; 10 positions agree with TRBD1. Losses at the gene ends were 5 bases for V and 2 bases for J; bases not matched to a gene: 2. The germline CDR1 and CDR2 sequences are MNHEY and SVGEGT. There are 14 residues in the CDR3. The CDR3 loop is CASSRQGAQETQYF. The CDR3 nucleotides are TGTGCCAGCAGTCGACAGGGGGCTCAAGAGACCCAGTACTTC.

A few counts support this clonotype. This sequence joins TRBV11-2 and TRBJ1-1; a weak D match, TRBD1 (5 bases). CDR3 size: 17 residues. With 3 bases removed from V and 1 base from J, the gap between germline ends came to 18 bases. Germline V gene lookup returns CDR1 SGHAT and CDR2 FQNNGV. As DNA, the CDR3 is TGTGCCAGCAGCTTGGGGAGGTGGGGGAGTGAGAACACTGAAGCTTTCTTT. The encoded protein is CASSLGRWGSENTEAFF. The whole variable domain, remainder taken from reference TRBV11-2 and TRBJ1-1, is EAGVAQSPRYKIIEKRQSVAFWCNPISGHATLYWYQQILGQGPKLLIQFQNNGVVDDSQLPKDRFSAERLKGVDSTLKIQPAKLEDSAVYLCASSLGRWGSENTEAFFGQGTRLTVV.

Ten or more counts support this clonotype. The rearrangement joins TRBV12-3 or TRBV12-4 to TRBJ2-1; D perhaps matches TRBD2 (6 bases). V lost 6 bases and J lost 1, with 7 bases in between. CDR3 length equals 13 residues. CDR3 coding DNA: TGTGCCAGCAGGGGGGGATCCTACAATGAGCAGTTCTTC. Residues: CASRGGSYNEQFF.

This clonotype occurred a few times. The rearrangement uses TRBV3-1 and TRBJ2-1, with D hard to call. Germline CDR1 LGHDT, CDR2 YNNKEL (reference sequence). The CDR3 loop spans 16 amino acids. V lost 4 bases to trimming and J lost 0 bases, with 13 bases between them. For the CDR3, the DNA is TGTGCCAGCAGCCCTAGACCTACCCGCTCCTACAATGAGCAGTTCTTC. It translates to CASSPRPTRSYNEQFF.

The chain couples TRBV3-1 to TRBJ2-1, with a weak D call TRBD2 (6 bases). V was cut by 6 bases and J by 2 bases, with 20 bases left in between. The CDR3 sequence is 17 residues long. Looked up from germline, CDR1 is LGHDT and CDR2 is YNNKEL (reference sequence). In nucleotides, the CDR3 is TGTGCCAGCAGAAAAGGACTTCGGGGGACCCCCTACAATGAGCAGTTCTTC. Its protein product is CASRKGLRGTPYNEQFF.

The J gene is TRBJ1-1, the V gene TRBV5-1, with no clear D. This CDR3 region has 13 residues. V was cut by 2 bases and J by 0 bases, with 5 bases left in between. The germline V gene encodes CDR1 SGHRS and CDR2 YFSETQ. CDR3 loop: CASSFHMNTEAFF. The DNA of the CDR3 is TGCGCCAGCAGCTTCCACATGAACACTGAAGCTTTCTTT. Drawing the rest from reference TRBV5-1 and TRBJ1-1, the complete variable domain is KAGVTQTPRYLIKTRGQQVTLSCSPISGHRSVSWYQQTPGQGLQFLFEYFSETQRNKGNFPGRFSGRQFSNSRSEMNVSTLELGDSALYLCASSFHMNTEAFFGQGTRLTVV.

This CDR3 is CASSRPGQTSGNTIYF. The CDR3 DNA follows: TGTGCCAGCAGCCGCCCGGGACAGACCTCTGGAAACACCATATATTTT. The chain links TRBV7-9 to TRBJ1-3; 7 nucleotides match TRBD1. Germline CDR1 and CDR2: SEHNR and FQNEAQ (reference sequence). V shed 5 bases, J shed 0 bases, and the junction held 7 bases outside the gene matches. CDR3 length equals 16 residues.

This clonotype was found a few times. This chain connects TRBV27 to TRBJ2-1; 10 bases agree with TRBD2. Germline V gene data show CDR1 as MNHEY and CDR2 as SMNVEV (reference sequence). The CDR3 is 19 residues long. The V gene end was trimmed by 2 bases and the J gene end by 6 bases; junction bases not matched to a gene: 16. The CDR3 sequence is CASSLKPLAGPSGFNEQFF. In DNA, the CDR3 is TGTGCCAGCAGTTTAAAGCCACTAGCGGGGCCGTCCGGTTTCAATGAGCAGTTCTTC.

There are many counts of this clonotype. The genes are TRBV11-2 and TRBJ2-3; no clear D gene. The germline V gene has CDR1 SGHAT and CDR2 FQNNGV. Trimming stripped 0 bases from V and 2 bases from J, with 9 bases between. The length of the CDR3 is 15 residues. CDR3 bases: TGTGCCAGCAGCTTAGATTCAACAATCACAGATACGCAGTATTTT. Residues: CASSLDSTITDTQYF.

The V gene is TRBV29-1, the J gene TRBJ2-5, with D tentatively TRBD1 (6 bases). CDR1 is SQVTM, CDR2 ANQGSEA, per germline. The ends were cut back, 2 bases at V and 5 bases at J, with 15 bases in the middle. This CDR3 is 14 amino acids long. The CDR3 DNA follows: TGCAGCGTTGAAACTTTCTCAGGGGATGAGACCCAGTACTTC. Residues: CSVETFSGDETQYF.

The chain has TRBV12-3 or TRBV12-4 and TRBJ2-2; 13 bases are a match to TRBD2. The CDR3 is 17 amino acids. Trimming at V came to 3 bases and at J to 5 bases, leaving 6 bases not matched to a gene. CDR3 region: CASSLLGLAGVTGELFF. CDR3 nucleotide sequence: TGTGCCAGCAGTTTGTTAGGACTAGCGGGAGTTACCGGGGAGCTGTTTTTT.

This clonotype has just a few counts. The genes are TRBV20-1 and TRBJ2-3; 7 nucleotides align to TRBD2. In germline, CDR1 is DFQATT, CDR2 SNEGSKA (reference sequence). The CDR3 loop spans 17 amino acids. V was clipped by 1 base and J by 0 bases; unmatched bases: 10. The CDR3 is CSARGDPQRGSTDTQYF. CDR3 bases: TGCAGTGCTAGAGGAGACCCCCAGCGGGGTAGCACAGATACGCAGTATTTT.